This entry lists 18 T cell receptor beta chains sequenced from one sample in a study of T cells after yellow fever vaccination (dated by TCRdb to between 2018 and 2021). According to the study, the label for this sample's treatment or condition signals: live attenuated yellow fever vaccine strain. Libraries came from 5' RACE. TCRdb shows the sequencer as Illumina HiSeq 2500. The raw public data were reprocessed by TCRdb itself: fastp quality trimming at Q25, MiXCR clonotype calling, in-frame beta chains only. Rows with one shared CDR3 protein collapse into an entry with the most common genes and DNA. This sample gives about 69,000 distinct CDR3 sequences in total; 5% to 6.5% of them show up just once. The ten largest account for under 2.5% of the sample. Material: CD4+ T cells sorted from PBMCs, obtained less than 16 days after the first yellow fever vaccination. The receptors originated from a man aged 18 to 29 who received the YFV17D yellow fever vaccine.

This clonotype was counted ten times or more. This chain links TRBV28 with TRBJ2-2; 8 bases line up with TRBD1. Unmatched junction bases numbered 6, after V lost 6 bases and J lost 3 bases. Germline CDR1 is MDHEN and CDR2 is SYDVKM. The CDR3 has 15 amino acids. This chain's CDR3 is CASRLTGGYTGELFF. Written as DNA, the CDR3 is TGTGCCAGCAGGCTTACAGGGGGATACACCGGGGAGCTGTTTTTT.

A note on this clonotype: A read error may explain this, as a much larger clone is one base away. The chain couples TRBV12-3 or TRBV12-4 to TRBJ2-1; TRBD2 matches 7 bases. The CDR3 is made up of 16 amino acids. The CDR3 DNA reads TGTGGCAGCACCCAACGGGGGAGGGGCTCCTACAATGAGCAGTTCTTC. This sequence encodes CGSTQRGRGSYNEQFF.

Comment on this clonotype: This may be a read error: a much more frequent sequence differs by one nucleotide. The rearrangement joins TRBV11-1 to TRBJ2-1, with 7 bases lining up with TRBD1. The germline CDR1 and CDR2 sequences are SGHAT and FQDESV (reference sequence). CDR3 length: 16 residues. The CDR3 region has the DNA TGTGTCATCGAGATAAGGGGACAGAGCCTTTACAATGAGCAGTTCTTC. Translation: CVIEIRGQSLYNEQFF.

This clonotype appeared many times. The chain uses TRBV21-1 and TRBJ1-2; TRBD1 was called by the table and not checked on the DNA. TRBV21-1 counts as a pseudogene. There are 16 residues in the CDR3. CDR3 region: CASSKGPQGRVYGYTF. The DNA for the CDR3 is TGTGCCAGCAGCAAAGGACCCCAGGGTAGAGTCTATGGCTACACCTTC.

This clonotype was recorded many times. For the CDR3, the DNA is TGTGCCGGTAAACCCTCTGGGGCCAACGTCCTGACTTTC. This codes for CAGKPSGANVLTF. The chain employs TRBV6-2 or TRBV6-3 and TRBJ2-6, with D unresolved. CDR3 length: 13 amino acids. Germline V lookup: CDR1 MNHEY, CDR2 SVGEGT. V was trimmed by 11 bases and J by 0 bases, leaving 8 bases between them.

This clonotype occurred many times. The chain recombines TRBV5-4 with TRBJ2-5; perhaps TRBD1 as D (6 bases). Deletions cut 4 bases from V and 1 base from J, with 14 bases between. The CDR3 runs 15 residues. Germline CDR1 and CDR2: SGHNT and YYREEE (reference sequence). CDR3: CASSGPQGPQETQYF. CDR3 nucleotides: TGTGCCAGCAGCGGCCCACAGGGCCCCCAAGAGACCCAGTACTTC. Supplemented by reference TRBV5-4 and TRBJ2-5, the full variable domain reads ETGVTQSPTHLIKTRGQQVTLRCSSQSGHNTVSWYQQALGQGPQFIFQYYREEENGRGNFPPRFSGLQFPNYSSELNVNALELDDSALYLCASSGPQGPQETQYFGPGTRLLVL.

This clonotype has at least ten counts. The chain couples TRBV20-1 to TRBJ2-1, with D possibly TRBD1 on 5 matching bases. Trimming removed 1 base from V and 0 bases from J, with 7 bases in between. This CDR3 region has 14 residues. In germline, CDR1 is DFQATT, CDR2 SNEGSKA (reference sequence). CDR3 nucleotides: TGCAGTGCTAGAGCAGGGTCCTCCTACAATGAGCAGTTCTTC. As protein: CSARAGSSYNEQFF.

This clonotype was recorded at least ten times. As DNA, the CDR3 is TGTGCCAGCAGCCCCCCGGGCAGGGTCCCCGGGGAGCTGTTTTTT. It encodes CASSPPGRVPGELFF. The V and J genes are TRBV7-2 and TRBJ2-2; a possible D gene is TRBD1 (5 bases). Germline V gene data show CDR1 as SGHTA and CDR2 as FQGNSA. The CDR3 has 15 amino acids. The V gene lost 5 bases and the J gene lost 6 bases, with 16 bases spanning the gap.

This clonotype was counted at least ten times. This sequence joins TRBV20-1 and TRBJ2-7, with 7 nucleotides matching TRBD2. The germline CDR1 and CDR2 sequences are DFQATT and SNEGSKA (reference sequence). CDR3 size: 13 residues. With 1 base clipped from V and 3 bases from J, the junction kept 3 bases outside the gene matches. CDR3 sequence (DNA): TGCAGTGCTAGAGTTCCTAGCGGCTACGAGCAGTACTTC. Its protein is CSARVPSGYEQYF.

This clonotype was counted many times. The chain carries TRBV27 and TRBJ1-1; D is unresolved. The ends were cut back, 4 bases at V and 9 bases at J, with 12 bases in the middle. Germline CDR1 reads MNHEY; CDR2 reads SMNVEV (reference sequence). CDR3 length: 12 residues. The CDR3 loop is CASSSPTRKAFF. CDR3 bases: TGTGCCAGCAGTTCCCCGACTAGAAAAGCTTTCTTT.

There are many counts of this clonotype. The DNA for the CDR3 is TGTGCCATCAGTGAGTCGACTAATGGGGGAGAGACCCAGTACTTC. This translates into CAISESTNGGETQYF. This chain links TRBV10-3 with TRBJ2-5; perhaps D is TRBD1 or TRBD2 (5 bases each). There are 15 residues in the CDR3. Trimming shortened V by 0 bases and J by 4 bases, and 12 bases separated the two germline ends. Germline CDR1 reads ENHRY; CDR2 reads SYGVKD.

This clonotype was seen repeatedly, ten times or more. V usage is TRBV20-1 and J usage is TRBJ2-1, with a tentative D call TRBD2 (6 bases). Germline assignment: CDR1 DFQATT and CDR2 SNEGSKA (reference sequence). Between the trimmed V and J ends, which lost 6 bases and 8 bases, there was a span of 14 bases. This CDR3 has 12 residues. CDR3 amino acids: CSAGGLTHEQFF. The CDR3 nucleotides are TGCAGTGCGGGGGGACTTACTCATGAGCAGTTCTTC.

In its sample, this clonotype was seen many times. The rearrangement joins TRBV11-3 to TRBJ2-5; D not resolved. The length of the CDR3 is 14 residues. V was trimmed by 5 bases and J by 7 bases, leaving 17 bases between them. Germline V gene data show CDR1 as SGHNT and CDR2 as YENEEA. The CDR3 DNA follows: TGTGCCAGCAGCAAAAGGGCTGGGTCGGGGACCCAGTACTTC. It yields the protein CASSKRAGSGTQYF.

This clonotype has a count of ten or more. This chain joins TRBV5-1 and TRBJ1-2; D unclear. Germline CDR1 and CDR2: SGHRS and YFSETQ. Trimming took 0 bases from V and 6 from J, leaving 12 bases between them. The CDR3 loop spans 14 amino acids. The CDR3 sequence: CASSLESARNGYTF. The CDR3 DNA reads as TGCGCCAGCAGCTTGGAGTCAGCGAGGAATGGCTACACCTTC.

This clonotype was seen ten or more times. The chain recombines TRBV5-1 with TRBJ2-2, with D uncertain. This CDR3 region has 14 residues. The V end was cut by 2 bases, the J end by 0 bases, with 5 bases between. The germline V gene has CDR1 SGHRS and CDR2 YFSETQ. In nucleotides, the CDR3 is TGCGCCAGCAGCTTCAGTACGAACACCGGGGAGCTGTTTTTT. This sequence encodes CASSFSTNTGELFF.

This clonotype was recorded a few times. The chain recombines TRBV20-1 with TRBJ2-7; 12 bases line up with TRBD2. This CDR3 has 14 residues. CDR1 and CDR2 from the germline V gene are DFQATT and SNEGSKA (reference sequence). The ends lost 6 bases at V and 3 bases at J; junction bases unmatched: 6. Written as DNA, the CDR3 is TGCAGTGCGAAAAGACTAGCGGGGGACTACGAGCAGTACTTC. Amino acids: CSAKRLAGDYEQYF.

With respect to this clonotype: Being one base from a much bigger clone, this may be a read error. The rearrangement links TRBV3-1 to TRBJ2-7; no definite D call. V shed 11 bases and J shed 6 bases, with 11 bases lying between them. The germline CDR1 and CDR2 sequences are LGHDT and YNNKEL (reference sequence). The CDR3 sequence is 10 residues long. The CDR3 protein is CAAWGREQYF. DNA of the CDR3: TGTGCCGCCTGGGGTCGCGAGCAGTACTTC.

The rearrangement uses TRBV12-3 or TRBV12-4 and TRBJ2-2, with 8 nucleotides matching TRBD1. V gave up 3 bases and J gave up 7 bases; unmatched junction bases: 7. The CDR3 covers 15 residues. CDR3 sequence (DNA): TGTGCCAGCAGTTTGCGTCAGGGGGCTGGCGGGGAGCTGTTTTTT. It encodes CASSLRQGAGGELFF.